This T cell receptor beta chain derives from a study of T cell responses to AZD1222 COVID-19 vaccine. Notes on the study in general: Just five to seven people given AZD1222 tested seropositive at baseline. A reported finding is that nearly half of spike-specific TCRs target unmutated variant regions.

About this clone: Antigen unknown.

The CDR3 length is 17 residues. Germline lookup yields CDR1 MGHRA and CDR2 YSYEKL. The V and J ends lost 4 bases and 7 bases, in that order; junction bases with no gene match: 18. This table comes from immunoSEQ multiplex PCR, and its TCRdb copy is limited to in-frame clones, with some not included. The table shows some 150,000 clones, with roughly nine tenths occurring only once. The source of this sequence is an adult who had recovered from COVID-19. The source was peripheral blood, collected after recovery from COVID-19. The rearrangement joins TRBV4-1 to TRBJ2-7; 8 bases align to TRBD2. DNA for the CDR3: TGCGCCAGCAGCCGACACCAAGGAGGAGCGGGAGCTGGGGAGCAGTACTTC. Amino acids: CASSRHQGGAGAGEQYF.